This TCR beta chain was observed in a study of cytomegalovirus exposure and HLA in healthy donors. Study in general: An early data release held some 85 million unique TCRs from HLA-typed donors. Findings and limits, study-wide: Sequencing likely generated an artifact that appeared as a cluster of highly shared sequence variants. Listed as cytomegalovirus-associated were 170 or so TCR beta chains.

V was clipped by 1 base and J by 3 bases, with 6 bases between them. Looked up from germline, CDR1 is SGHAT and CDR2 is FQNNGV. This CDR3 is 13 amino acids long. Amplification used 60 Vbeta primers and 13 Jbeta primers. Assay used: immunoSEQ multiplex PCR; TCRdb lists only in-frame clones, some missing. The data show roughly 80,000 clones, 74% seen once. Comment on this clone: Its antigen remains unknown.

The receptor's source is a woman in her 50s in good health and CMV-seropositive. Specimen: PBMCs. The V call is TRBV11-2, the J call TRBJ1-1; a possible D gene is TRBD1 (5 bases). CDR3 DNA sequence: TGTGCCAGCAGCTTAGGGACACACACTGAAGCTTTCTTT. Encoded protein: CASSLGTHTEAFF.